This TCR beta chain was profiled in a study of Graves' ophthalmopathy and Graves' hyperthyroidism. General study findings and limits: This model predicted ophthalmopathy progression (sensitivity 70% to 71%, specificity about 72%). The authors also found most expanded thyroid clonotypes above 0.001 frequency in blood.

In germline, CDR1 is LGHNT, CDR2 FRNRAP. The J segment lost 2 bases and the V segment lost 7 bases, leaving 13 bases of the junction unmatched. The CDR3 length is 16 residues. Other autoimmune disease, uncontrolled infection, pregnancy and lactation led to exclusion. Diagnostic conclusions were grounded in clinical symptoms, serum thyroxine, TRAb, thyroid ultrasound and orbital computed tomography. CDR3 regions of TCR beta were amplified from RNA transcripts. RT-PCR with HTBI primers came first, then second-round multiplex PCR. Each CDR3 protein is one row after TCRdb ran MiXCR on the multiplex PCR reads. The repertoire consists of a few hundred thousand distinct CDR3 sequences, with roughly 18% occurring once and the leading ten covering roughly 1.4%. For this clonotype: The antigen remains unidentified.

Source material: peripheral blood. The V and J genes are TRBV12-5 and TRBJ2-5, with 7 bases that match TRBD1. This clonotype was obtained from a woman younger than 30 with Graves' ophthalmopathy. CDR3 sequence reads: CASASPARGIQETQYF. CDR3 DNA sequence: TGTGCTAGTGCAAGCCCGGCCAGGGGGATTCAAGAGACCCAGTACTTC.